This T cell receptor (beta chain) was obtained from a study of blood T cells in healthy people across ages. At least 6 micrograms of total RNA were extracted per sample. Study-level results: Estimates drawn from one million T cells were deemed to understate diversity.

Comment on this clonotype: Its antigen is not known.

Combining a sample-barcoded 5' primer with a J-beta primer mix, a second PCR ran for roughly 7 to 11 cycles. A template-switch adaptor that had 12 random nucleotides put a tag on each cDNA molecule. TCRdb passed the 5' RACE reads through MiXCR, listing each CDR3 protein once. The data contain 1.5 million to 2 million distinct CDR3 sequences, 49% of them singletons. CDR1 and CDR2 from the germline V gene are SGHRS and YFSETQ. Trimming cost V 6 bases and J 8 bases, with 9 bases left between them. This CDR3 contains 11 residues. The specimen sequenced was blood. This TCR was sampled from a woman in her thirties or forties in good health. The V gene is TRBV5-1, the J gene TRBJ2-1; no firm D call. The DNA of the CDR3 is TGCGCCAGCACCTTTAGGCATGAGCAGTTCTTC. Amino acid sequence: CASTFRHEQFF.